Given below is one T cell receptor (beta chain) in context. No antigen is known for it. TCRdb keeps only in-frame clones here, not all; method: immunoSEQ multiplex PCR. The repertoire consists of over 100,000 clones, with approximately 90% occurring once and the leading ten covering 8.4%. V was pared by 6 bases and J by 0 bases, with 6 bases between. This CDR3 region has 12 residues. From germline, CDR1 is WNHNN and CDR2 SYGVQD (reference sequence). This specimen comes from a study of T cell responses to AZD1222 COVID-19 vaccine. Study-level information: Timing groups of about 4 and about 12 weeks for second doses were pooled. Findings and limits, study-wide: Variant regions that are unmutated are reportedly the target of nearly half of spike-specific TCRs. Regions 160-218 and 743-854 held dominance among vaccine-associated CD4 TCRs, which spanned spike.

The sequencing used peripheral blood, collected on day 0 of AZD1222 vaccination. The V call is TRBV10-1, the J call TRBJ2-7; D is ambiguous. The TCR comes from an adult in good health. As DNA, the CDR3 is TGCGCCAGCAGGGACCACTCCTACGAGCAGTACTTC. Translating it yields CASRDHSYEQYF.